These 14 T cell receptor beta chains came from one sample sequenced in a study of CD8+ T cells in alopecia areata. Indicated treatment: oral pan-JAK inhibitor, 5-10 mg twice daily. Following RNA extraction, reverse transcription yielded cDNA that acted as the sequencing template. Measured with immunoSEQ multiplex PCR; TCRdb has only the in-frame clones, and not every one. The table shows about 160,000 clones, with roughly 60% occurring only once. The sequenced sample was CD4+ T cells sorted from blood, obtained at week 24, from a patient treated with tofacitinib. These receptors all stem from a human donor with alopecia areata.

V is TRBV14 and J is TRBJ1-4, with D perhaps TRBD1 (6 bases). The CDR3 is made up of 15 amino acids. Between the trimmed V and J ends, which lost 4 bases and 3 bases, there was a span of 12 bases. Germline V gene sequence: CDR1 SGHDN, CDR2 FVKESK. The CDR3 is CASSLLGAANEKLFF. For the CDR3, the DNA is TGTGCCAGCAGCCTGCTGGGGGCGGCTAATGAAAAACTGTTTTTT.

The chain couples TRBV2 to TRBJ1-1; D is ambiguous. With 6 bases removed from V and 1 base from J, the gap between germline ends came to 12 bases. CDR3 length: 14 amino acids. Germline V gene lookup returns CDR1 SNHLY and CDR2 FYNNEI. The CDR3 DNA reads as TGTGCCAGCAGGGCCATCGTGAGGAACACTGAAGCTTTCTTT. Encoded protein: CASRAIVRNTEAFF.

The chain links TRBV30 to TRBJ1-3; no clear D. Germline CDR1 is GTSNPN and CDR2 is SVGIG (reference sequence). CDR3 length: 12 amino acids. The V end was cut by 0 bases, the J end by 4 bases, with 4 bases between. The DNA for the CDR3 is TGTGCCTGGAGTGTAACCGGAAACACCATATATTTT. This codes for CAWSVTGNTIYF.

This chain uses TRBV11-1 with TRBJ1-1; D not certain. Germline V gene data show CDR1 as SGHAT and CDR2 as FQDESV (reference sequence). Trimming took 3 bases from V and 3 from J, leaving 8 bases between them. The CDR3 contains 13 residues. CDR3 loop: CASSFGSYTEAFF. The CDR3 DNA reads as TGTGCCAGCAGCTTCGGGTCCTACACTGAAGCTTTCTTT.

This chain joins TRBV25-1 and TRBJ1-1; D ambiguous. The CDR3 has 11 amino acids. V lost 7 bases and J 1 base, leaving 4 bases between the germline ends. CDR1 and CDR2 from the germline V gene are MGHDK and SYGVNS. DNA for the CDR3: TGTGCCAGCACGCGGAACACTGAAGCTTTCTTT. Its translation: CASTRNTEAFF.

About this clone: The identical CDR3 is also encoded by other nucleotide sequences in the sample. This chain joins TRBV5-1 and TRBJ2-5; 8 bases fit TRBD1. CDR3 length: 14 amino acids. V lost 0 bases to trimming and J lost 5 bases; unmatched junction nucleotides: 3. The germline CDR1 and CDR2 sequences are SGHRS and YFSETQ. CDR3 protein: CASSLGQGAETQYF. The CDR3 DNA is TGCGCCAGCAGCTTGGGGCAGGGGGCTGAGACCCAGTACTTC.

V gene TRBV19 combines with J gene TRBJ2-6, with TRBD2 as a possible D gene (5 bases). This CDR3 region has 13 residues. V was trimmed by 6 bases and J by 2 bases, leaving 5 bases between them. CDR1 LNHDA and CDR2 SQIVND come from the germline V gene (reference sequence). CDR3 nucleotides: TGTGCCAGTAGCGGGACTGGGGCCAACGTCCTGACTTTC. This gives the protein CASSGTGANVLTF.

The V gene is TRBV27, the J gene TRBJ2-1, with D uncertain. The germline gives CDR1 MNHEY, CDR2 SMNVEV (reference sequence). The CDR3 runs 12 residues. Trimming removed 8 bases at V and 4 bases at J, with 9 bases between. Here the CDR3 reads CASGRRYNEQFF. Written as DNA, the CDR3 is TGTGCCAGCGGACGGAGATACAATGAGCAGTTCTTC.

The chain recombines TRBV11-3 with TRBJ2-2; D might be TRBD2 (5 bases). V lost 7 bases and J lost 4, with 10 bases in between. Germline CDR1 reads SGHNT; CDR2 reads YENEEA. The CDR3 spans 13 residues. The DNA for the CDR3 is TGTGCCAGCAATGGAGGCGGCACCGGGGAGCTGTTTTTT. Protein: CASNGGGTGELFF.

V is TRBV19 and J is TRBJ1-1, with TRBD1 as a possible D gene (6 bases). V dropped 6 bases and J dropped 5 bases, with 16 bases sitting between them. Germline CDR1 and CDR2: LNHDA and SQIVND (reference sequence). This CDR3 is built from 14 residues. This CDR3 reads CASRNGGRGTEAFF. Here the CDR3 DNA reads TGTGCCAGTAGAAACGGGGGCCGGGGAACTGAAGCTTTCTTT.

This clone has a single count. V and J are TRBV29-1 and TRBJ1-3; 7 bases line up with TRBD1. Losses at the gene ends were 3 bases for V and 7 bases for J; bases not matched to a gene: 6. Germline V gene sequence: CDR1 SQVTM, CDR2 ANQGSEA. This CDR3 spans 13 amino acids. CDR3 DNA sequence: TGCAGCGTTGAGGGAGGGGGCTCGAACACCATATATTTT. Its protein is CSVEGGGSNTIYF.

The chain recombines TRBV5-6 with TRBJ1-1; weak D call: TRBD1 (5 bases). Germline CDR1 is SGHDT and CDR2 is YYEEEE. This CDR3 has 13 residues. V was cut by 2 bases and J by 2 bases, with 7 bases left in between. This CDR3 reads CASSFDSNTEAFF. CDR3 sequence (DNA): TGTGCCAGCAGCTTTGACAGCAACACTGAAGCTTTCTTT.

The chain links TRBV27 to TRBJ1-3, with a possible D match to TRBD1 (6 bases). This CDR3 is 14 amino acids long. Germline CDR1 MNHEY, CDR2 SMNVEV (reference sequence). V was cut by 9 bases and J by 0 bases, with 12 bases left in between. The CDR3 DNA follows: TGTGCCAGTCGACAGGTCTCCTCTGGAAACACCATATATTTT. Translating it yields CASRQVSSGNTIYF.

CDR3 amino acids: CASSLGAGIGGYTF. Here the CDR3 DNA reads TGTGCCAGCAGCTTAGGTGCAGGGATCGGTGGCTACACCTTC. The rearrangement links TRBV7-8 to TRBJ1-2; perhaps TRBD1 as D (5 bases). CDR1 is SGHVS and CDR2 is FQNEAQ in the germline V gene. V dropped 1 base and J dropped 7 bases, with 13 bases sitting between them. CDR3 length: 14 residues.